The 26 T cell receptor beta chains reported below all come from one sample, sequenced in a study of T cell responses to AZD1222 COVID-19 vaccine. Using immunoSEQ multiplex PCR, the repertoire was profiled, and TCRdb retains in-frame clones only, with some absent. The sample lists approximately 180,000 clones, around 88% occurring once. Sequenced material: peripheral blood, taken on day 0 of AZD1222 vaccination. These receptors all come from an adult in good health.

This clone was counted a few times. V is TRBV30 and J is TRBJ1-5; tentative D call: TRBD1 (5 bases). The V and J ends lost 1 base and 3 bases respectively, with 16 bases between them. There are 16 residues in the CDR3. CDR1 is GTSNPN and CDR2 is SVGIG in the germline V gene (reference sequence). The CDR3 reads CAWSAPGRADNQPQHF. DNA of the CDR3: TGTGCCTGGAGTGCACCGGGACGGGCGGACAATCAGCCCCAGCATTTT.

The chain joins TRBV28 to TRBJ1-4; D unclear. Germline CDR1 MDHEN, CDR2 SYDVKM. V was trimmed by 6 bases and J by 7 bases, leaving 15 bases between them. CDR3 length: 14 amino acids. CDR3 in amino acids: CASSLGEYFEKLFF. The CDR3 DNA reads as TGTGCCAGCAGCTTAGGAGAGTATTTTGAAAAACTGTTTTTT.

This sequence joins TRBV14 and TRBJ1-4, with D maybe TRBD1 (5 bases). V shed 0 bases and J shed 4 bases, with 15 bases lying between them. This CDR3 has 17 residues. In germline, CDR1 is SGHDN, CDR2 FVKESK. Written as DNA, the CDR3 is TGTGCCAGCAGCCAAGAAGTGTCCGGGGCCATTAATGAAAAACTGTTTTTT. It codes for CASSQEVSGAINEKLFF. The full variable domain, its missing parts supplied by reference TRBV14 and TRBJ1-4, is EAGVTQFPSHSVIEKGQTVTLRCDPISGHDNLYWYRRVMGKEIKFLLHFVKESKQDESGMPNNRFLAERTGGTYSTLKVQPAELEDSGVYFCASSQEVSGAINEKLFFGSGTQLSVL.

V and J are TRBV19 and TRBJ2-7; TRBD2 matches at 8 bases. The ends lost 1 base at V and 1 base at J; junction bases unmatched: 9. CDR1 is LNHDA, CDR2 SQIVND, per germline (reference sequence). This CDR3 has 17 amino acids. The CDR3 protein is CASSIVGLAVGSYEQYF. In nucleotides, the CDR3 is TGTGCCAGTAGTATAGTCGGACTAGCCGTCGGATCCTACGAGCAGTACTTC.

The V and J genes are TRBV7-2 and TRBJ2-1, with D possibly matching TRBD2 (7 bases). The germline CDR1 and CDR2 sequences are SGHTA and FQGNSA. V was trimmed by 9 bases and J by 9 bases, leaving 18 bases between them. This CDR3 comprises 13 residues. This CDR3 is CASRGGVQLEQFF. CDR3 sequence (DNA): TGTGCCAGTAGGGGGGGCGTACAACTTGAGCAGTTCTTC.

This clone appeared a few times. The V gene is TRBV5-5, the J gene TRBJ2-1; D remains ambiguous. Deletions cut 0 bases from V and 9 bases from J, with 10 bases between. Germline loops: CDR1 SGHKS, CDR2 YYEKEE (reference sequence). There are 13 residues in the CDR3. The CDR3 loop reads CASSLAAVGEQFF. The DNA of the CDR3 is TGTGCCAGCAGCTTGGCCGCTGTTGGTGAGCAGTTCTTC. The whole variable domain, remainder taken from reference TRBV5-5 and TRBJ2-1, is DAGVTQSPTHLIKTRGQQVTLRCSPISGHKSVSWYQQVLGQGPQFIFQYYEKEERGRGNFPDRFSARQFPNYSSELNVNALLLGDSALYLCASSLAAVGEQFFGPGTRLTVL.

The gene calls are TRBV5-6 and TRBJ2-1; TRBD2 is a possible D gene (5 bases). This CDR3 comprises 16 residues. V was pared by 0 bases and J by 1 base, with 11 bases between. Germline CDR1 SGHDT, CDR2 YYEEEE. The CDR3 loop reads CASSLGRERSYNEQFF. For the CDR3, the DNA is TGTGCCAGCAGCTTGGGAAGGGAGCGATCCTACAATGAGCAGTTCTTC.

This clone was recorded once. This chain uses TRBV20-1 with TRBJ2-3; 10 bases match TRBD2. Germline V CDR1 and CDR2: DFQATT, SNEGSKA (reference sequence). J was trimmed by 2 bases and V by 3 bases; bases with no gene match: 8. This CDR3 has 16 residues. CDR3 DNA sequence: TGCAGTGCTAGTTGGTCAGCGGGGGGGACCACAGATACGCAGTATTTT. This sequence encodes CSASWSAGGTTDTQYF.

This sequence joins TRBV19 and TRBJ1-2; tentatively, D is TRBD1 (5 bases). V was pared by 6 bases and J by 7 bases, with 9 bases between. CDR1 and CDR2 from the germline V gene are LNHDA and SQIVND (reference sequence). The CDR3 covers 11 residues. The DNA for the CDR3 is TGTGCCAGTAGCGGCAGGGCTGGCTACACCTTC. Its protein product is CASSGRAGYTF.

The chain employs TRBV27 and TRBJ1-5, with D perhaps matching TRBD1 (6 bases). CDR3 length equals 14 residues. Between the trimmed V and J ends, which lost 2 bases and 5 bases, there was a span of 10 bases. Germline lookup yields CDR1 MNHEY and CDR2 SMNVEV (reference sequence). The CDR3 region is CASSLRDNHQPQHF. CDR3 coding DNA: TGTGCCAGCAGTTTAAGGGACAACCATCAGCCCCAGCATTTT.

This clone was seen once. The gene calls are TRBV6-5 and TRBJ1-6, with D tentatively TRBD1 (5 bases). CDR3 length: 12 amino acids. V gave up 7 bases and J gave up 7 bases, with 8 bases separating them. The germline V gene encodes CDR1 MNHEY and CDR2 SVGAGI. This CDR3 reads CASMRGNSPLHF. CDR3 DNA sequence: TGTGCCAGCATGAGGGGAAATTCACCCCTCCACTTT.

The genes are TRBV9 and TRBJ1-3; D unclear. This CDR3 contains 13 residues. V was pared by 0 bases and J by 3 bases, with 4 bases between. CDR1 is SGDLS, CDR2 YYNGEE, per germline. This CDR3 reads CASSVEFGNTIYF. For the CDR3, the DNA is TGTGCCAGCAGCGTAGAGTTTGGAAACACCATATATTTT.

The CDR3, as DNA: TGTGCCAGTAGTATATCGGCATTAGCGGAAGGATACGAGCAGTACTTC. It codes for CASSISALAEGYEQYF. The chain links TRBV19 to TRBJ2-7; TRBD2 might be the D (6 bases). CDR3 length: 16 residues. V was clipped by 2 bases and J by 4 bases, with 18 bases between them. CDR1 LNHDA and CDR2 SQIVND come from the germline V gene (reference sequence). Full variable domain (rest looked up from reference TRBV19 and TRBJ2-7): DGGITQSPKYLFRKEGQNVTLSCEQNLNHDAMYWYRQDPGQGLRLIYYSQIVNDFQKGDIAEGYSVSREKKESFPLTVTSAQKNPTAFYLCASSISALAEGYEQYFGPGTRLTVT.

This sequence joins TRBV10-3 and TRBJ1-2; D call uncertain. Germline V gene sequence: CDR1 ENHRY, CDR2 SYGVKD. This CDR3 has 14 amino acids. V gave up 3 bases and J gave up 0 bases, with 8 bases separating them. Here the CDR3 DNA reads TGTGCCATCAGTGATACGGACGCTAACTATGGCTACACCTTC. The encoded protein is CAISDTDANYGYTF.

This clone was detected only a few times. Here the CDR3 DNA reads TGTGCTAGTGGAGTTGGGGAAGCAGATACGCAGTATTTT. Amino acids: CASGVGEADTQYF. The J gene is TRBJ2-3, the V gene TRBV12-5; D call uncertain. CDR1 LGHNT and CDR2 FRNRAP come from the germline V gene. The V and J ends lost 6 bases and 4 bases respectively, with 11 bases between them. The CDR3 is 13 amino acids.

V usage is TRBV3-1 (or the pseudogene TRBV3-2) and J usage is TRBJ2-7; 7 nucleotides line up with TRBD1. The CDR3 covers 15 residues. With V trimmed by 1 base and J by 9 bases, 12 bases remained unmatched. The germline CDR1 and CDR2 sequences are LGHDT and YNNKEL (reference sequence). CDR3 DNA: TGTGCCAGCAGCCAAGTCGAGACAGGGAGTGGTTGGCAGTACTTC. It translates to CASSQVETGSGWQYF.

The chain employs TRBV19 and TRBJ1-2; no definite D call. Trimming pared 6 bases from V and 1 base from J, leaving 12 bases between. CDR3 length: 14 amino acids. The germline gives CDR1 LNHDA, CDR2 SQIVND (reference sequence). Written as DNA, the CDR3 is TGTGCCAGTAGCCAACTACAACTTAACTATGGCTACACCTTC. As protein: CASSQLQLNYGYTF. The whole variable domain, remainder taken from reference TRBV19 and TRBJ1-2, is DGGITQSPKYLFRKEGQNVTLSCEQNLNHDAMYWYRQDPGQGLRLIYYSQIVNDFQKGDIAEGYSVSREKKESFPLTVTSAQKNPTAFYLCASSQLQLNYGYTFGSGTRLTVV.

The chain is built from TRBV5-1 and TRBJ1-6; TRBD1 matches 8 bases. CDR1 and CDR2 from the germline V gene are SGHRS and YFSETQ. V shed 4 bases and J 13 bases; nucleotides not matched to a gene: 7. The CDR3 extends over 13 amino acids. The CDR3 reads CASSVGQAEPLHF. CDR3 bases: TGCGCCAGCAGCGTGGGACAGGCTGAGCCCCTCCACTTT. The whole variable domain, remainder taken from reference TRBV5-1 and TRBJ1-6, is KAGVTQTPRYLIKTRGQQVTLSCSPISGHRSVSWYQQTPGQGLQFLFEYFSETQRNKGNFPGRFSGRQFSNSRSEMNVSTLELGDSALYLCASSVGQAEPLHFGNGTRLTVT.

The chain carries TRBV12-3 or TRBV12-4 and TRBJ1-4; unclear D gene. The V gene lost 2 bases and the J gene lost 8 bases, with 3 bases spanning the gap. The CDR3 extends over 11 amino acids. The CDR3 region is CASSLKEKLFF. The DNA of the CDR3 is TGTGCCAGCAGTTTAAAGGAAAAACTGTTTTTT.

This clone was observed once. The rearrangement joins TRBV6-5 to TRBJ2-1; D is perhaps TRBD1 (6 bases). The CDR3 is 15 amino acids. With 6 bases removed from V and 7 bases from J, the gap between germline ends came to 19 bases. Germline lookup yields CDR1 MNHEY and CDR2 SVGAGI. CDR3 sequence reads: CASRRQGSVKNEQFF. CDR3 DNA sequence: TGTGCCAGCAGACGCCAGGGGAGTGTAAAGAATGAGCAGTTCTTC.

In its sample, this clone was seen a few times. The rearrangement links TRBV28 to TRBJ2-7, with TRBD1 matching 7 bases. Unmatched junction bases numbered 14, after V lost 6 bases and J lost 6 bases. The CDR3 contains 15 residues. From germline, CDR1 is MDHEN and CDR2 SYDVKM. The CDR3 DNA is TGTGCCAGCAGGTTCCGAGGGGGCCCGGGTCGCGAGCAGTACTTC. Protein product: CASRFRGGPGREQYF.

V gene TRBV25-1 combines with J gene TRBJ2-5, with a weak D call TRBD2 (6 bases). V was trimmed by 0 bases and J by 7 bases, leaving 12 bases between them. There are 14 residues in the CDR3. Germline V CDR1 and CDR2: MGHDK, SYGVNS. CDR3 region: CASSEYMGGGTQYF. CDR3 coding DNA: TGTGCCAGCAGTGAATATATGGGGGGTGGGACCCAGTACTTC.

V usage is TRBV20-1 and J usage is TRBJ1-5; D call uncertain. Germline values: CDR1 DFQATT, CDR2 SNEGSKA (reference sequence). V was clipped by 3 bases and J by 7 bases, with 22 bases between them. This CDR3 is 16 amino acids long. CDR3 sequence reads: CSASTGMGTWEQPQHF. The CDR3 nucleotides read TGCAGTGCTAGTACTGGAATGGGAACGTGGGAACAGCCCCAGCATTTT.

The chain joins TRBV4-2 to TRBJ2-1, with D perhaps assigned TRBD1 or TRBD2 (6 bases each). The germline V gene has CDR1 LGHNA and CDR2 YNFKEQ. CDR3 length: 13 amino acids. V was pared by 3 bases and J by 7 bases, with 10 bases between. In DNA form, the CDR3 reads TGTGCCAGCAGCCACGGGGGCCGAAATGAGCAGTTCTTC. This codes for CASSHGGRNEQFF.

This sequence joins TRBV7-9 and TRBJ1-2; D gene ambiguous. Germline V CDR1 and CDR2: SEHNR, FQNEAQ (reference sequence). Trimming removed 1 base at V and 4 bases at J, with 10 bases between. There are 14 residues in the CDR3. The CDR3 bases are TGTGCCAGCAGCTTAGTCGTGGATTCCTATGGCTACACCTTC. Encoded protein: CASSLVVDSYGYTF.

The CDR3 spells CASSENPAGVYNEQFF. CDR3 in DNA: TGTGCCAGCAGTGAAAACCCAGCGGGGGTCTACAATGAGCAGTTCTTC. The chain couples TRBV6-1 to TRBJ2-1, with TRBD2 matching over 8 bases. Losses at the gene ends were 2 bases for V and 3 bases for J; bases not matched to a gene: 6. From germline, CDR1 is MNHNS and CDR2 SASEGT. The CDR3 length is 16 residues.